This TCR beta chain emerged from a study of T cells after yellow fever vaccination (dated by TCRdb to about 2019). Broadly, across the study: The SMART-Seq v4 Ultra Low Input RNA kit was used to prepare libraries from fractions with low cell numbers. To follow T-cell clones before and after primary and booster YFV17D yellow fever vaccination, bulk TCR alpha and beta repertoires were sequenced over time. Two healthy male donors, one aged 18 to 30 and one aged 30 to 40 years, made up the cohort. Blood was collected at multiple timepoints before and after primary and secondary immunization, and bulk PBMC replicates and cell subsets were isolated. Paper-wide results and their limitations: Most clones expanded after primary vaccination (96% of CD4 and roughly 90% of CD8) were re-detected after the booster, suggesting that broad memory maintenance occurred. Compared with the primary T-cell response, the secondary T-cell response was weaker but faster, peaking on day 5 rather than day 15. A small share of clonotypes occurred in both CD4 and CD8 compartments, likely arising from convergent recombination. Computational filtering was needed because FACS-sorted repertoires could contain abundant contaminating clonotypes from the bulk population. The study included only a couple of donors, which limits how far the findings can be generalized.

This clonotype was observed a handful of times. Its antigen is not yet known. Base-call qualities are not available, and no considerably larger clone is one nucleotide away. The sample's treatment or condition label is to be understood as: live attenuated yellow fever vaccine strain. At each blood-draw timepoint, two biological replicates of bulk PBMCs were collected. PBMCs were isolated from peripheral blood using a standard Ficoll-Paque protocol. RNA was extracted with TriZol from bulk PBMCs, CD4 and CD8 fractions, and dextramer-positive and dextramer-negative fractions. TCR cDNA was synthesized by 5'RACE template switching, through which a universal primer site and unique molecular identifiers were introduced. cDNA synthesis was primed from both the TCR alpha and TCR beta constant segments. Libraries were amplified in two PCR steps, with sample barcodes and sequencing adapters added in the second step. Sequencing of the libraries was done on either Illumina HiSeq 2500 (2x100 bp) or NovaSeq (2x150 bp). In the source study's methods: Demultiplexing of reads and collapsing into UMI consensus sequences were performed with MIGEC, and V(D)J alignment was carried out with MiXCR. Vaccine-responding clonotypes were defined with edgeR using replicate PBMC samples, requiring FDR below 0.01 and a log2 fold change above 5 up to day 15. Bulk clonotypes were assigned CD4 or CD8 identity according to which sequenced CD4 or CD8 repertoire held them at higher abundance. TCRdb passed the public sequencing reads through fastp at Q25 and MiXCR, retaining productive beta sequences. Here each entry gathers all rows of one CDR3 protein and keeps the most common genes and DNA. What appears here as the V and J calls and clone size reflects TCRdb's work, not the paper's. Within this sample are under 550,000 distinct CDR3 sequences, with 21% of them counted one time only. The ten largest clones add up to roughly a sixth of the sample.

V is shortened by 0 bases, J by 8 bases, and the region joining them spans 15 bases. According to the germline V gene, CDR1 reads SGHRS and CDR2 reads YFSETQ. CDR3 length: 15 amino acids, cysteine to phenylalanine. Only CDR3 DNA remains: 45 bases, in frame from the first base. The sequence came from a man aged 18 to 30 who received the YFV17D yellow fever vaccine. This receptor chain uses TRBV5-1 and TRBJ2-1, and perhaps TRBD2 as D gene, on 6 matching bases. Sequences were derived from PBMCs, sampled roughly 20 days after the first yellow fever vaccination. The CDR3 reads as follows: CASSLAAVSGDEQFF. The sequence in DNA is TGCGCCAGCAGCTTGGCAGCCGTTAGCGGCGATGAGCAGTTCTTC. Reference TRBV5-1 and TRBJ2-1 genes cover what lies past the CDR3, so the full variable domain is KAGVTQTPRYLIKTRGQQVTLSCSPISGHRSVSWYQQTPGQGLQFLFEYFSETQRNKGNFPGRFSGRQFSNSRSEMNVSTLELGDSALYLCASSLAAVSGDEQFFGPGTRLTVL.